Listed here are 24 T cell receptor beta chains from one sample, sequenced in a study of shared clonotypes between healthy human individuals. Profiled with immunoSEQ multiplex PCR; TCRdb holds only in-frame clones, not every one. Among around 720,000 clones listed, 73% were seen once. Sequencing was carried out using memory CD4+ T cells sorted from blood. Specified subset: CD45RA-negative fraction. The receptors were gathered from a woman aged 25-40 years in good health.

Comments on this clone: This could be a read error, since a much larger clone is one nucleotide away. This chain joins TRBV5-4 and TRBJ2-2; 11 bases line up with TRBD1. Germline CDR1 is SGHNT and CDR2 is YYREEE (reference sequence). The CDR3 sequence is 14 residues long. The trim removed 4 bases at V and 7 bases at J, leaving 3 bases unmatched. CDR3 bases: TGTGCCAGCAGCCGGACAGGGGGCAACGGGGAGCTGTTTTTT. Protein: CASSRTGGNGELFF.

This clone came up once. The chain carries TRBV2 and TRBJ2-3; D uncertain. The CDR3 totals 13 residues. Germline V gene lookup returns CDR1 SNHLY and CDR2 FYNNEI. With 6 bases removed from V and 4 bases from J, the gap between germline ends came to 11 bases. The CDR3 reads CASSRVVADTQYF. As DNA, the CDR3 is TGTGCCAGCAGCAGAGTAGTGGCAGATACGCAGTATTTT.

The chain employs TRBV19 and TRBJ2-1, with D perhaps TRBD1 or TRBD2 (5 bases each). The CDR3 has 14 amino acids. Germline V gene lookup returns CDR1 LNHDA and CDR2 SQIVND (reference sequence). Trimming took 10 bases from V and 9 from J, leaving 22 bases between them. CDR3: CATTGTPFGGEQFF. DNA for the CDR3: TGTGCCACGACCGGGACCCCCTTTGGCGGTGAGCAGTTCTTC.

The V call is TRBV4-2, the J call TRBJ2-2, with 11 bases that match TRBD2. Germline trimming cut 2 bases from V and 2 bases from J; bases unmatched to any gene: 4. The CDR3 runs 17 residues. The germline V gene has CDR1 LGHNA and CDR2 YNFKEQ. The CDR3 DNA is TGTGCCAGCAGCCAACTAACTAGCGGGAGAAACACCGGGGAGCTGTTTTTT. It encodes CASSQLTSGRNTGELFF.

This clone was seen a handful of times. The V gene is TRBV5-1, the J gene TRBJ2-2; 7 nucleotides align to TRBD1. The CDR3 is made up of 15 amino acids. V was pared by 4 bases and J by 0 bases, with 3 bases of the junction left unmatched. Germline V gene data show CDR1 as SGHRS and CDR2 as YFSETQ. The CDR3 DNA reads as TGCGCCAGCAGCATGGACAGGCCGAACACCGGGGAGCTGTTTTTT. It yields the protein CASSMDRPNTGELFF.

V is TRBV7-3 and J is TRBJ1-1; D is ambiguous. Germline CDR1 and CDR2: SGHTA and FQGTGA. V lost 2 bases, J lost 4 bases, and 8 bases lay in between. The CDR3 spans 13 residues. CDR3 in DNA: TGTGCCAGCAGCTTATTAGGGAGCACTGAAGCTTTCTTT. This sequence encodes CASSLLGSTEAFF.

A few counts support this clone. The genes are TRBV7-9 and TRBJ1-2; 9 positions agree with TRBD1. J was trimmed by 7 bases and V by 4 bases; bases with no gene match: 7. This CDR3 spans 14 amino acids. Looked up from germline, CDR1 is SEHNR and CDR2 is FQNEAQ (reference sequence). The CDR3 is CASSSRDRAPGYTF. As DNA, the CDR3 is TGTGCCAGCAGCTCCCGGGACAGGGCCCCTGGCTACACCTTC.

The chain is built from TRBV30 and TRBJ2-4; 11 positions match TRBD2. This CDR3 is 14 amino acids long. The V gene's germline CDR1 is GTSNPN and CDR2 SVGIG (reference sequence). J lost 6 bases, V lost 1 base, and 2 bases had no gene match. CDR3 residues: CAWSGTSGRNIQYF. CDR3 in DNA: TGTGCCTGGAGTGGTACTAGCGGGAGAAACATTCAGTACTTC.

The chain employs TRBV7-8 and TRBJ2-5; tentative D call: TRBD1 (5 bases). Germline-derived CDR1 and CDR2 are SGHVS and FQNEAQ. V lost 5 bases, J lost 3 bases, and 19 bases lay in between. CDR3 length: 16 residues. CDR3 in DNA: TGTGCCAGCAGCAAATACCAGGGCTTAGATAAAGAGACCCAGTACTTC. Protein product: CASSKYQGLDKETQYF.

Only one count was recorded for this clone. V is TRBV10-3 and J is TRBJ2-6, with D possibly matching TRBD2 (6 bases). V was trimmed by 1 base and J by 3 bases, leaving 10 bases between them. The CDR3 extends over 16 amino acids. Germline CDR1 ENHRY, CDR2 SYGVKD. Here the CDR3 reads CAISEFQGGGANVLTF. DNA of the CDR3: TGTGCCATCAGTGAGTTTCAGGGAGGTGGGGCCAACGTCCTGACTTTC.

This clone was counted only a few times. This chain joins TRBV2 and TRBJ2-1, with D possibly being TRBD1 or TRBD2 (5 bases each). The CDR3 contains 14 residues. The V gene's germline CDR1 is SNHLY and CDR2 FYNNEI. Trimming took off 7 bases at V and 5 bases at J, with 15 bases between the two ends. The CDR3 DNA sequence: TGTGCCAGCATGATGGGGACGATGAACAATGAGCAGTTCTTC. Protein sequence: CASMMGTMNNEQFF.

CDR3 amino acids: CASSSTENTEAFF. CDR3 sequence (DNA): TGTGCCAGCAGTTCGACAGAGAACACTGAAGCTTTCTTT. J is TRBJ1-1 and V is TRBV5-5; a possible D gene is TRBD1 (5 bases). Germline values: CDR1 SGHKS, CDR2 YYEKEE (reference sequence). The CDR3 contains 13 residues. V gave up 5 bases and J gave up 1 base, with 9 bases separating them.

J is TRBJ2-1 and V is TRBV10-1; 7 positions match TRBD2. V lost 5 bases and J lost 12; bases outside the gene matches: 10. The length of the CDR3 is 13 residues. Germline loops: CDR1 WNHNN, CDR2 SYGVQD (reference sequence). CDR3 residues: CASSHKPREGQFF. The CDR3 bases are TGCGCCAGCAGTCACAAGCCGAGGGAGGGGCAGTTCTTC.

Only a few counts were recorded for this clone. The chain links TRBV7-9 to TRBJ2-2, with 10 bases that match TRBD2. The V segment lost 0 bases and the J segment 6 bases; nucleotides outside the gene matches: 10. CDR3 length: 18 residues. CDR1 is SEHNR, CDR2 FQNEAQ, per germline (reference sequence). CDR3 sequence: CASSLASRAGGPAGELFF. Written as DNA, the CDR3 is TGTGCCAGCAGCTTAGCGTCGAGAGCGGGAGGGCCCGCCGGGGAGCTGTTTTTT. Full variable domain (remainder filled in from reference TRBV7-9 and TRBJ2-2): DTGVSQNPRHKITKRGQNVTFRCDPISEHNRLYWYRQTLGQGPEFLTYFQNEAQLEKSRLLSDRFSAERPKGSFSTLEIQRTEQGDSAMYLCASSLASRAGGPAGELFFGEGSRLTVL.

The chain combines TRBV5-1 with TRBJ1-1; 8 bases line up with TRBD1. From germline, CDR1 is SGHRS and CDR2 YFSETQ. The CDR3 runs 14 residues. V trimming: 3 bases; J trimming: 6 bases; junction bases outside the gene matches: 7. The CDR3 DNA reads TGCGCCAGCAGCTCAGAAACAGGGGGGGCTGAAGCTTTCTTT. Translation: CASSSETGGAEAFF.

The chain carries TRBV27 and TRBJ2-2; a weak D match, TRBD2 (9 bases). Germline CDR1 and CDR2: MNHEY and SMNVEV (reference sequence). This CDR3 spans 16 amino acids. The V end was cut by 5 bases, the J end by 6 bases, with 19 bases between. The CDR3 DNA follows: TGTGCCAGCAGTCCGACAGGGGCTAGCGGGGCCGGGGAGCTGTTTTTT. This gives the protein CASSPTGASGAGELFF.

Note on this clone: The same CDR3 arises from other DNA sequences in this sample as well. The rearrangement joins TRBV5-1 to TRBJ2-2; D might be TRBD1 (6 bases). CDR1 SGHRS and CDR2 YFSETQ come from the germline V gene. CDR3 length: 14 amino acids. Trimming took 0 bases from V and 8 from J, leaving 11 bases between them. CDR3 sequence: CASSLGTGTGELFF. CDR3 sequence (DNA): TGCGCCAGCAGCTTGGGCACCGGGACAGGGGAGCTGTTTTTT.

The chain uses TRBV18 and TRBJ2-7, with D possibly matching TRBD1 (6 bases). Trimming pared 4 bases from V and 4 bases from J, leaving 20 bases between. Germline V gives CDR1 KGHSH, CDR2 LQKENI. This CDR3 is built from 16 residues. The CDR3 protein is CASSRESPGVGYEQYF. The CDR3 DNA reads as TGTGCCAGCTCACGAGAGTCCCCAGGGGTGGGTTACGAGCAGTACTTC. Full variable domain (outside the CDR3, taken from reference TRBV18 and TRBJ2-7): NAGVMQNPRHLVRRRGQEARLRCSPMKGHSHVYWYRQLPEEGLKFMVYLQKENIIDESGMPKERFSAEFPKEGPSILRIQQVVRGDSAAYFCASSRESPGVGYEQYFGPGTRLTVT.

The sample holds many counts of this clone. This chain links TRBV6-1 with TRBJ2-7; D gene ambiguous. The CDR3 covers 14 residues. Trimming left V 4 bases short and J 3 bases short, with 13 bases between. CDR1 is MNHNS and CDR2 is SASEGT in the germline V gene. As DNA, the CDR3 is TGTGCCAGCAGTGTCACATTACTTGACTACGAGCAGTACTTC. It yields the protein CASSVTLLDYEQYF.

The rearrangement joins TRBV2 to TRBJ1-1, with D perhaps TRBD1 (5 bases). This CDR3 comprises 12 residues. Trimming pared 7 bases from V and 5 bases from J, leaving 11 bases between. CDR1 and CDR2 from the germline V gene are SNHLY and FYNNEI. CDR3 DNA sequence: TGTGCCAGCAATAAAGGGGATACTGAAGCTTTCTTT. This sequence encodes CASNKGDTEAFF.

With respect to this clone: Other DNA sequences in the sample encode the same CDR3. The chain employs TRBV19 and TRBJ1-1, with D uncertain. The CDR3 is 13 residues long. CDR1 and CDR2 from the germline V gene are LNHDA and SQIVND (reference sequence). Trimming took off 1 base at V and 1 base at J, with 4 bases between the two ends. The CDR3 spells CASSIGRNTEAFF. CDR3 bases: TGTGCCAGTAGTATAGGAAGGAACACTGAAGCTTTCTTT.

This clone came up a few times. This chain joins TRBV15 and TRBJ2-1, with 8 positions matching TRBD1. Germline V CDR1 and CDR2: LNHNV, YYDKDF (reference sequence). This CDR3 has 14 amino acids. J was trimmed by 10 bases and V by 0 bases; bases with no gene match: 5. The CDR3 protein is CATSREQGAEEQFF. DNA for the CDR3: TGTGCCACCAGCAGAGAGCAGGGGGCTGAAGAGCAGTTCTTC.

The rearrangement uses TRBV25-1 and TRBJ2-1; 10 positions match TRBD2. CDR3 length: 16 residues. V was pared by 5 bases and J by 5 bases, with 9 bases of the junction left unmatched. The germline CDR1 and CDR2 sequences are MGHDK and SYGVNS. CDR3 region: CASSTLGGLADNEQFF. For the CDR3, the DNA is TGTGCCAGCAGTACACTAGGAGGACTAGCGGACAATGAGCAGTTCTTC.

This clone has more than one count but fewer than ten. This chain joins TRBV4-1 and TRBJ1-2; weak D call: TRBD1 (6 bases). V lost 1 base to trimming and J lost 7 bases, with 16 bases between them. Germline lookup yields CDR1 MGHRA and CDR2 YSYEKL. The CDR3 runs to 15 residues. The CDR3 nucleotides are TGCGCCAGCAGCCAAGTGGGGACAAACCACCGTGGCTACACCTTC. This gives the protein CASSQVGTNHRGYTF.